What follows is one T cell receptor beta chain and its context. The data belong to a study of blood T cell repertoires in COVID-19. The wider study: Researchers got acute and convalescent COVID-19 samples from the United States, Italy and Spain. T cells, B-cell-depleted T cells, or PBMCs supplied cDNA or gDNA.

Per the original data handling: Amplification of reference gene primers provided the estimated nucleated cell counts. The method was immunoSEQ multiplex PCR; TCRdb's version includes in-frame clones alone and lacks a portion of them. V and J calls plus clone size are reproduced from that table; the DNA served to infer D and trimming. The sample lists hundreds of thousands of clones, about 85% occurring once. Looked up from germline, CDR1 is KGHSH and CDR2 is LQKENI. Trimming stripped 3 bases from V and 0 bases from J, with 12 bases between. The CDR3 contains 15 residues. The V and J genes are TRBV18 and TRBJ2-7; D is possibly TRBD2 (6 bases). The sequenced sample consisted of peripheral blood. This receptor was obtained from a man between 60 and 75 years old who had recovered from COVID-19. CDR3 nucleotides: TGTGCCAGCTCACCCAATAGCGGCAGCTCCTACGAGCAGTACGTC. It translates to CASSPNSGSSYEQYV.